Listed below are T cell receptor beta chains from one sample, sequenced in a study of identical twins. TCRdb re-called the 5' RACE reads with MiXCR, one entry per CDR3 protein. In the table there are 650,000 to 800,000 distinct CDR3 sequences, about 9.4% of which are singletons. This sample also belongs to another study, concerning yellow fever vaccine responses in identical twins.

The sample comprised PBMCs. The receptor set was obtained from a woman aged 18 to 35 in good health. Each CDR3 is given with its conserved first and last residue. A D gene is named only where the DNA matches it firmly. For some rows the clone size is stated as once, few or many, or as a class when expanded; others skip it.

J	D	V	size	CDR3	DNA
TRBJ1-5	TRBD1	TRBV20-1	few	CSARGSPPGQGSNQPQHF	TGCAGTGCTAGAGGCTCCCCTCCGGGACAGGGGAGCAATCAGCCCCAGCATTTT
TRBJ2-5	NA	TRBV7-7	NA	CASSRDVGETQYF	TGTGCTAGCAGCCGGGACGTCGGAGAGACCCAGTACTTC
TRBJ2-7	NA	TRBV10-3	few	CATGPGTFTYEQYF	TGTGCCACAGGTCCCGGGACTTTTACCTACGAGCAGTACTTC
TRBJ1-6	NA	TRBV6-1	many	CASSEHSYNSPLHF	TGTGCCAGCAGTGAACACAGCTATAATTCACCCCTCCACTTT
TRBJ2-3	TRBD2	TRBV9	NA	CASSVTLDGAGGPADTQYF	TGTGCCAGCAGCGTAACCCTCGATGGAGCGGGGGGGCCGGCAGATACGCAGTATTTT
TRBJ2-1	TRBD1	TRBV29-1	few	CSVENRDRGHNEQFF	TGCAGCGTTGAAAACCGGGACAGGGGGCACAATGAGCAGTTCTTC
TRBJ2-7	TRBD1	TRBV28	NA	CASIRLQGIDEQYF	TGTGCCAGCATAAGATTACAGGGGATTGACGAGCAGTACTTC
TRBJ2-1	NA	TRBV28	many	CASIPGPSYNEQFF	TGTGCCAGCATACCTGGGCCGTCCTACAATGAGCAGTTCTTC
TRBJ2-2	NA	TRBV29-1	few	CSAEDGNTGELFF	TGCAGCGCGGAAGACGGGAACACCGGGGAGCTGTTTTTT
TRBJ2-1	TRBD2	TRBV7-2	NA	CASSRGGGGHNEQFF	TGTGCCAGCAGTCGGGGGGGCGGCGGACACAATGAGCAGTTCTTC
TRBJ2-5	TRBD2	TRBV7-2	NA	CATTSGGMQTQYF	TGTGCCACCACTAGCGGGGGGATGCAGACCCAGTACTTC
TRBJ2-1	NA	TRBV28	NA	CASMAGEALGNEQFF	TGTGCCAGCATGGCCGGGGAAGCTTTGGGGAATGAGCAGTTCTTC
TRBJ2-1	NA	TRBV20-1	few	CSAKSARSRSYNEQFF	TGCAGTGCTAAATCGGCACGGAGCCGCTCCTACAATGAGCAGTTCTTC
TRBJ2-1	NA	TRBV7-2	NA	CASSWVPYNEQFF	TGTGCCAGCAGCTGGGTCCCCTACAATGAGCAGTTCTTC
TRBJ2-5	NA	TRBV29-1	many	CSANPSETQYF	TGCAGCGCCAACCCCTCAGAGACCCAGTACTTC
TRBJ2-5	NA	TRBV20-1	many	CSARVGETQYF	TGCAGTGCTAGGGTTGGGGAGACCCAGTACTTC
TRBJ1-4	NA	TRBV15	NA	CATSRQGFEKLFF	TGTGCCACCAGCAGACAGGGTTTTGAAAAACTGTTTTTT
TRBJ2-3	NA	TRBV15	many	CATSRYGTDTQYF	TGTGCCACCAGCAGGTACGGCACAGATACGCAGTATTTT
TRBJ1-6	NA	TRBV20-1	many	CSARDDSSYNSPLHF	TGCAGTGCTAGGGACGACAGCTCCTATAATTCACCCCTCCACTTT
TRBJ1-2	NA	TRBV18	NA	CASSPLRTPRGYTF	TGTGCCAGCTCACCACTGCGGACTCCGAGAGGCTACACCTTC
TRBJ2-5	NA	TRBV12-3/TRBV12-4	many	CASSRTGRVETQYF	TGTGCCAGCAGTCGCACAGGGAGGGTTGAGACCCAGTACTTC
TRBJ2-4	NA	TRBV3-1	many	CASSQAGVRAKNIQYF	TGTGCCAGCAGCCAAGCGGGGGTAAGAGCCAAAAACATTCAGTACTTC
TRBJ2-5	NA	TRBV11-2	few	CASSYSGGGLAPGGTQYF	TGTGCCAGCAGCTACTCGGGTGGAGGACTAGCCCCAGGGGGGACCCAGTACTTC
TRBJ2-7	TRBD2	TRBV4-2	few	CASSQDSGTSGRGGHEQYF	TGTGCCAGCAGCCAAGATTCCGGGACTAGCGGGAGGGGCGGCCACGAGCAGTACTTC
TRBJ2-3	TRBD2	TRBV10-3	many	CAISERGGTDTQYF	TGTGCCATCAGTGAGCGGGGGGGCACAGATACGCAGTATTTT